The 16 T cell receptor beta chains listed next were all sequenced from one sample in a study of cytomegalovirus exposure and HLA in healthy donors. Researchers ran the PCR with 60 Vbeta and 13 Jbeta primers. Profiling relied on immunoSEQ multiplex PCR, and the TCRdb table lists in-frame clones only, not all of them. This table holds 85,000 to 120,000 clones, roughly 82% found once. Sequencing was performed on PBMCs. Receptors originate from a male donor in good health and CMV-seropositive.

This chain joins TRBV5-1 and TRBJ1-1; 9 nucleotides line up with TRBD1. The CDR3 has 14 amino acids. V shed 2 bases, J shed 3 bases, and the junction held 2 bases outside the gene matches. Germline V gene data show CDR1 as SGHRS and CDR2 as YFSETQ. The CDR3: CASSFGDRDTEAFF. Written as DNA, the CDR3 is TGCGCCAGCAGCTTTGGGGACAGGGACACTGAAGCTTTCTTT. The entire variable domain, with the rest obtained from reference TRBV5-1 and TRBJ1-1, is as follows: KAGVTQTPRYLIKTRGQQVTLSCSPISGHRSVSWYQQTPGQGLQFLFEYFSETQRNKGNFPGRFSGRQFSNSRSEMNVSTLELGDSALYLCASSFGDRDTEAFFGQGTRLTVV.

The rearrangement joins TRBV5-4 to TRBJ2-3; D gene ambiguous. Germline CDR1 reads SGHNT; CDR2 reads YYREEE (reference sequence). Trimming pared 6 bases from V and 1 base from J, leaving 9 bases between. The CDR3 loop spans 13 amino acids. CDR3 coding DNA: TGTGCCAGCACCCCGACTGGCACAGATACGCAGTATTTT. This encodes CASTPTGTDTQYF.

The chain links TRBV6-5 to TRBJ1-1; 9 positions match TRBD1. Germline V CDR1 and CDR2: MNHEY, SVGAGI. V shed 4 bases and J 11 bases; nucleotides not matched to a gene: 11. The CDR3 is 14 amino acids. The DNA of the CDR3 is TGTGCCAGCAGTTCCGCGGGACAGGGCTTTCGTGCTTTCTTT. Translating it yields CASSSAGQGFRAFF.

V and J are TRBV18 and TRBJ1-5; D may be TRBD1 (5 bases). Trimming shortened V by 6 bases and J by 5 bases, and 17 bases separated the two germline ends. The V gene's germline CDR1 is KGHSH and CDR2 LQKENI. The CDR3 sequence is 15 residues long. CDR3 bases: TGTGCCAGCTCGCCGACAGCTTCGTTAGATCAGCCCCAGCATTTT. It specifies CASSPTASLDQPQHF.

The CDR3 coding sequence is TGCAGTGCTAGCATTTACGAGCAGTACTTC. It encodes CSASIYEQYF. This chain uses TRBV20-1 with TRBJ2-7, with unresolved D. The V and J ends lost 3 bases and 4 bases respectively, with 4 bases between them. Germline V gene sequence: CDR1 DFQATT, CDR2 SNEGSKA (reference sequence). The CDR3 loop spans 10 amino acids.

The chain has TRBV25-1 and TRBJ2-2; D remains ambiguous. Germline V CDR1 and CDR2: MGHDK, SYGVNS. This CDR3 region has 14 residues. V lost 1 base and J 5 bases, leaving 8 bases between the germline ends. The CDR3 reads CASSESSRTGELFF. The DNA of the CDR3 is TGTGCCAGCAGTGAATCGTCCAGGACCGGGGAGCTGTTTTTT.

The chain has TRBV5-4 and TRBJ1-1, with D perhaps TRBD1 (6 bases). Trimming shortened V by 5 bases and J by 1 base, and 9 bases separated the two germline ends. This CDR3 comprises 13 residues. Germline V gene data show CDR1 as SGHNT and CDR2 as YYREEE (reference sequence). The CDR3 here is CASRKGQNTEAFF. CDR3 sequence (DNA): TGTGCCAGCAGGAAGGGACAGAACACTGAAGCTTTCTTT.

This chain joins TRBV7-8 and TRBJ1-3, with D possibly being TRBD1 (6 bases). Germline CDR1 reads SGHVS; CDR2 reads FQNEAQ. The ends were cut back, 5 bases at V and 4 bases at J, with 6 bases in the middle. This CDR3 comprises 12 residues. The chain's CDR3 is CASSQGGNTIYF. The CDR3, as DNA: TGTGCCAGCAGCCAGGGGGGAAACACCATATATTTT. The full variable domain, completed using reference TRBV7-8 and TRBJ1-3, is GAGVSQSPRYKVAKRGQDVALRCDPISGHVSLFWYQQALGQGPEFLTYFQNEAQLDKSGLPSDRFFAERPEGSVSTLKIQRTQQEDSAVYLCASSQGGNTIYFGEGSWLTVV.

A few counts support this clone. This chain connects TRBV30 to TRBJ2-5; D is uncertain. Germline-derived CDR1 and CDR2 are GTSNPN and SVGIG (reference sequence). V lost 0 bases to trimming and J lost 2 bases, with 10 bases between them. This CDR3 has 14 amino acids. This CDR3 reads CAWSVRGGQETQYF. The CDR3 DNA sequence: TGTGCCTGGAGTGTACGTGGCGGACAAGAGACCCAGTACTTC.

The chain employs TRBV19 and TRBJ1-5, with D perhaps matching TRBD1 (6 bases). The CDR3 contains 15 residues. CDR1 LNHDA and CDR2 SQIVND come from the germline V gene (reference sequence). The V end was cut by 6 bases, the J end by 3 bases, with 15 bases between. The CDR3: CASRWQGTANQPQHF. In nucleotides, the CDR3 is TGTGCCAGTAGATGGCAGGGGACGGCCAATCAGCCCCAGCATTTT. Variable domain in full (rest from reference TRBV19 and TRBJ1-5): DGGITQSPKYLFRKEGQNVTLSCEQNLNHDAMYWYRQDPGQGLRLIYYSQIVNDFQKGDIAEGYSVSREKKESFPLTVTSAQKNPTAFYLCASRWQGTANQPQHFGDGTRLSIL.

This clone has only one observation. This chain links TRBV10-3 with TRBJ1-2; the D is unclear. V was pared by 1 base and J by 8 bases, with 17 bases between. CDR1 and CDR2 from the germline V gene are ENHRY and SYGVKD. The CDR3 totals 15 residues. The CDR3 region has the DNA TGTGCCATCAGTGAGTTGACCTATTTGGCGGGAGGCTACACCTTC. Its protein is CAISELTYLAGGYTF.

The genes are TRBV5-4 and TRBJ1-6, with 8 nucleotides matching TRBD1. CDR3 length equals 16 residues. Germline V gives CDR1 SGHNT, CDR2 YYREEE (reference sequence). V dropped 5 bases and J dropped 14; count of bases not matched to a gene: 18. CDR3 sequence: CASRDGQGMGLRTLHF. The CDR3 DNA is TGTGCCAGCAGGGACGGACAGGGTATGGGCCTAAGGACCCTCCACTTT.

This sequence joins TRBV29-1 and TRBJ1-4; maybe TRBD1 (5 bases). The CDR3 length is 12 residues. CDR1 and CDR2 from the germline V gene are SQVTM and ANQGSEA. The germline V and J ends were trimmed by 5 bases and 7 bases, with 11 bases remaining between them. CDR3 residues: CSVRDGGEKLFF. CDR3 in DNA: TGCAGCGTTCGGGACGGGGGTGAAAAACTGTTTTTT. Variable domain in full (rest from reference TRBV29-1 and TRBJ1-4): SAVISQKPSRDICQRGTSLTIQCQVDSQVTMMFWYRQQPGQSLTLIATANQGSEATYESGFVIDKFPISRPNLTFSTLTVSNMSPEDSSIYLCSVRDGGEKLFFGSGTQLSVL.

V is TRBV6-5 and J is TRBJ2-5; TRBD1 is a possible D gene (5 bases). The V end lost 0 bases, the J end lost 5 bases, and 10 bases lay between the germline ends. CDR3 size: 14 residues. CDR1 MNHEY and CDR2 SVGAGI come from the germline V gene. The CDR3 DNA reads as TGTGCCAGCAGTTACTCTCTCAAGGGGGAGACCCAGTACTTC. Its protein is CASSYSLKGETQYF.

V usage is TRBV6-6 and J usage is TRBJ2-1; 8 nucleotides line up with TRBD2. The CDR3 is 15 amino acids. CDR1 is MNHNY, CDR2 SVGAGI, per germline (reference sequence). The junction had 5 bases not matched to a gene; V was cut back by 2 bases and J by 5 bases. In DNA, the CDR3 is TGTGCCAGCAGTTACACCCGGGGGGGTCACAATGAGCAGTTCTTC. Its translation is CASSYTRGGHNEQFF.

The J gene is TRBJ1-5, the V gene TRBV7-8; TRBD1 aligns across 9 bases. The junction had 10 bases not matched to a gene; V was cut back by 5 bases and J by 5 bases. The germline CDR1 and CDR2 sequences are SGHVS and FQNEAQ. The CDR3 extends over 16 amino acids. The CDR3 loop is CASSPLGTGRDQPQHF. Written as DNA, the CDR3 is TGTGCCAGCAGCCCACTTGGGACAGGGAGGGATCAGCCCCAGCATTTT.